This entry lists 4 T cell receptor beta chains sequenced from one sample in a study of blood T cell repertoires in COVID-19 (TCRdb year 2020). The receptor library was made with the immunoSEQ multiplex PCR assay. Sourced from immuneACCESS, this table was stored by TCRdb with only in-frame sequences that have V and J called. A share of the clones is absent; for the studies checked, an unresolved V gene accounts for under half, and the remainder has no known explanation. For this sample the table gives some 110,000 clones, of which 70% to 85% were detected only once. The ten top clones hold roughly 7.1% of the sample. Sequenced: peripheral blood. The receptors come from a man aged 70 or older with active or convalescent COVID-19.

This chain links TRBV21-1 with TRBJ2-1; the table's D call, TRBD2, was not checked against the DNA. TRBV21-1 is assigned pseudogene status. The CDR3 sequence is 13 residues long. The DNA of the CDR3 is TGTGCCAGCAGCAAAAGGGAGGGGTGGGAGCAGTTCTTC. This codes for CASSKREGWEQFF.

A single count supports this clone. The chain combines TRBV7-9 with TRBJ2-3; the match to TRBD2 covers 14 bases. Germline loops: CDR1 SEHNR, CDR2 FQNEAQ (reference sequence). The CDR3 spans 17 residues. V shed 6 bases and J 4 bases; nucleotides not matched to a gene: 9. Here the CDR3 DNA reads TGTGCCAGCAGTCTCCGGACTAGCGGGGGGACCTCAGATACGCAGTATTTT. This translates into CASSLRTSGGTSDTQYF.

The CDR3, as DNA: TGTGCCAGTAGTATCTCCGGGACAGTTGATCAGCCCCAGCATTTT. The encoded protein is CASSISGTVDQPQHF. The chain joins TRBV19 to TRBJ1-5, with 7 bases fitting TRBD1. The length of the CDR3 is 15 residues. The ends lost 3 bases at V and 5 bases at J; junction bases unmatched: 7. Germline V lookup: CDR1 LNHDA, CDR2 SQIVND (reference sequence).

This chain connects TRBV19 to TRBJ1-1; 7 bases align to TRBD1. Germline lookup yields CDR1 LNHDA and CDR2 SQIVND (reference sequence). V lost 6 bases to trimming and J lost 2 bases; unmatched junction nucleotides: 6. This CDR3 comprises 14 residues. The CDR3 DNA follows: TGTGCCAGTAGCTCCCGGGACAGAAACACTGAAGCTTTCTTT. This encodes CASSSRDRNTEAFF.